This T cell receptor (beta chain) comes out of a study of CD8 T cells in Susac syndrome. The RNA, about 0.5 to 1 ug, was put through reverse transcription using random hexamers. TCRdb redid the calling of the immunoSEQ multiplex PCR reads with MiXCR, one entry per CDR3 protein. The sample carries some 180,000 distinct CDR3 sequences, roughly 94% recorded once. The CDR3 contains 14 residues. Trimming cost V 2 bases and J 7 bases, with 18 bases left between them. Per the germline V gene, CDR1 is GTSNPN and CDR2 is SVGIG (reference sequence). In its sample, this clonotype was seen once. The chain employs TRBV30 and TRBJ2-7; D is ambiguous. This clonotype originated in a human donor with Susac syndrome. Sequencing used CD4+ T cells from PBMCs. CDR3 in DNA: TGTGCCTGGAGTAGGAGAAACTGGGCTCGGGAGCAGTACTTC. This encodes CAWSRRNWAREQYF.